This T cell receptor beta chain emerged from a study of blood T cell repertoires in COVID-19. Looking at the study overall: COVID-19 samples from acute and convalescent phases originated in the United States, Italy and Spain. Sample material is recorded as cDNA or gDNA derived from T cells, B-cell-depleted T cells, or PBMCs.

Original analysis: Reference gene primer amplification gave estimated nucleated cell counts. Generated by immunoSEQ multiplex PCR, the TCRdb table keeps only in-frame clones and is missing some. Clone size and V and J calls were adopted from that table, with D and trimming inferred from the DNA. The repertoire holds approximately 52,000 clones, with less than 95% as singletons. CDR1 WSHSY and CDR2 SAAADI come from the germline V gene. V gave up 0 bases and J gave up 3 bases, with 12 bases separating them. This CDR3 contains 15 residues. V usage is TRBV10-2 and J usage is TRBJ2-7; D is possibly TRBD2 (6 bases). This TCR was recovered from a man between 50 and 59 years old with acute or convalescent COVID-19. Sequenced input: peripheral blood. The DNA for the CDR3 is TGCGCCAGCAGTGAGTCACATGCTAGCGACTACGAGCAGTACTTC. It encodes CASSESHASDYEQYF.